These 12 T cell receptor beta chains originate from one sample sequenced in a study of graft-versus-host responses after intestinal transplantation. Profiling relied on immunoSEQ multiplex PCR, and the TCRdb table lists in-frame clones only, not all of them. The table records over 100,000 clones, about 90% of them present only once. Their antigens are not known. The sample consisted of unstimulated CD4+ T cells sorted from spleen or lymph node cells, taken before intestinal transplant. These receptor sequences come from a human donor who received an intestinal transplant.

The chain links TRBV6-5 to TRBJ1-2, with TRBD1 identical over 9 bases. Germline V gene lookup returns CDR1 MNHEY and CDR2 SVGAGI. Trimming at V came to 0 bases and at J to 5 bases, leaving 7 bases not matched to a gene. CDR3 size: 16 residues. The CDR3 DNA is TGTGCCAGCAGTTACTCGAAGGGGGGACAGGGTTATGGCTACACCTTC. This translates into CASSYSKGGQGYGYTF.

The V and J genes are TRBV6-1 and TRBJ2-7, with TRBD2 identical over 9 bases. J was trimmed by 2 bases and V by 3 bases; bases with no gene match: 11. The CDR3 length is 17 residues. The V gene's germline CDR1 is MNHNS and CDR2 SASEGT. In nucleotides, the CDR3 is TGTGCCAGCAGTGACATAGCGGGAGTATACCTACCCTACGAGCAGTACTTC. The encoded protein is CASSDIAGVYLPYEQYF.

The rearrangement joins TRBV11-2 to TRBJ1-5; D is undetermined. CDR1 and CDR2 from the germline V gene are SGHAT and FQNNGV. The CDR3 has 13 residues. V lost 2 bases, J lost 7 bases, and 9 bases lay in between. The CDR3 sequence: CASSLFRGQPQHF. CDR3 bases: TGTGCCAGCAGCTTATTTAGAGGGCAGCCCCAGCATTTT.

The genes are TRBV11-1 and TRBJ2-3, with D possibly TRBD1 on 5 matching bases. Germline CDR1 reads SGHAT; CDR2 reads FQDESV (reference sequence). The V end was cut by 5 bases, the J end by 3 bases, with 12 bases between. The CDR3 sequence is 14 residues long. The CDR3 is CASSLIRETDTQYF. The DNA for the CDR3 is TGTGCCAGCAGCCTTATCAGGGAAACAGATACGCAGTATTTT.

V and J are TRBV5-4 and TRBJ1-2; perhaps TRBD1 as D (6 bases). CDR3 length: 13 amino acids. V gave up 4 bases and J gave up 8 bases, with 15 bases separating them. CDR1 and CDR2 from the germline V gene are SGHNT and YYREEE (reference sequence). CDR3 protein: CASSLTGQGGYTF. CDR3 DNA: TGTGCCAGCAGCCTGACAGGCCAGGGGGGCTACACCTTC.

The chain carries TRBV5-6 and TRBJ2-2, with TRBD2 identical over 11 bases. Germline assignment: CDR1 SGHDT and CDR2 YYEEEE. V was clipped by 5 bases and J by 3 bases; unmatched bases: 6. The CDR3 spans 16 residues. The DNA for the CDR3 is TGTGCCAGCAGTCTTCTAGCGGGAGGTTACACCGGGGAGCTGTTTTTT. Its protein is CASSLLAGGYTGELFF. The full variable domain, with the rest looked up from reference TRBV5-6 and TRBJ2-2, is DAGVTQSPTHLIKTRGQQVTLRCSPKSGHDTVSWYQQALGQGPQFIFQYYEEEERQRGNFPDRFSGHQFPNYSSELNVNALLLGDSALYLCASSLLAGGYTGELFFGEGSRLTVL.

V is TRBV2 and J is TRBJ1-2; TRBD1 matches at 7 bases. With V trimmed by 3 bases and J by 5 bases, 3 bases remained unmatched. Germline assignment: CDR1 SNHLY and CDR2 FYNNEI. The CDR3 is 13 amino acids. CDR3 region: CASSDDRAYGYTF. CDR3 nucleotide sequence: TGTGCCAGCAGTGATGACAGGGCTTATGGCTACACCTTC.

The chain recombines TRBV5-1 with TRBJ2-3, with D perhaps TRBD2 (5 bases). The germline V and J ends were trimmed by 5 bases and 1 base, with 11 bases remaining between them. There are 14 residues in the CDR3. CDR1 SGHRS and CDR2 YFSETQ come from the germline V gene. CDR3 region: CASREGLGTDTQYF. As DNA, the CDR3 is TGCGCCAGCAGAGAGGGTCTCGGCACAGATACGCAGTATTTT.

This CDR3 is CASSPLFDEQFF. DNA of the CDR3: TGTGCCAGCAGCCCCCTATTTGATGAGCAGTTCTTC. The J gene is TRBJ2-1, the V gene TRBV7-6; D remains unclear. The germline V gene has CDR1 SGHVS and CDR2 FNYEAQ. The CDR3 spans 12 residues. The V and J ends lost 5 bases and 8 bases respectively, with 10 bases between them.

V usage is TRBV12-1 and J usage is TRBJ2-7; TRBD2 is taken as the D call from the table, unchecked against the DNA. TRBV12-1 is a recognized pseudogene. There are 14 residues in the CDR3. The CDR3 DNA is TGTGCCACCCCCCTGGGGGGGCACTCCTACGAGCAGTACTTC. Amino acids: CATPLGGHSYEQYF.

The chain recombines TRBV2 with TRBJ2-3; a possible D gene is TRBD2 (5 bases). The CDR3 spans 13 residues. Germline values: CDR1 SNHLY, CDR2 FYNNEI. The V end lost 1 base, the J end lost 10 bases, and 12 bases lay between the germline ends. CDR3 sequence (DNA): TGTGCCAGCAGTGAAGGGACCGGGGTTTCGCAGTATTTT. This codes for CASSEGTGVSQYF.

The rearrangement joins TRBV19 to TRBJ2-1, with TRBD1 matching 8 bases. Germline V gene sequence: CDR1 LNHDA, CDR2 SQIVND (reference sequence). With 8 bases clipped from V and 3 bases from J, the junction kept 9 bases outside the gene matches. This CDR3 is built from 15 residues. For the CDR3, the DNA is TGTGCCAGTCGCTTAGGACAGGGCAACTACAATGAGCAGTTCTTC. Residues: CASRLGQGNYNEQFF.